These 16 T cell receptor beta chains were all obtained from the same sample, sequenced in a study of identical twins (dated by TCRdb to 2015 to 2016). Libraries were built with 5' RACE. Sequencing took place on an Illumina HiSeq 2000. The public reads were quality trimmed at Q25 with fastp and then assembled into clones with MiXCR by TCRdb, keeping productive beta chains. Records with the same CDR3 protein are collapsed into one entry carrying the most frequent genes and DNA. The sample table holds 200,000 to 300,000 distinct CDR3 sequences, of which roughly a tenth were seen once. The top ten clonotypes cover roughly 10% of the sample. The specimen was memory T cells sorted from blood. The cell subset or site label, read with the paper, signifies: CD45RO+ enriched T cells. These receptors came from a man in his fifties or sixties in good health.

V is TRBV20-1 and J is TRBJ1-2; D gene uncertain. This CDR3 is 12 amino acids long. Germline V gene data show CDR1 as DFQATT and CDR2 as SNEGSKA (reference sequence). Trimming removed 2 bases from V and 8 bases from J, with 12 bases in between. The DNA of the CDR3 is TGCAGTGCTAGACGGCAGGCTGAAGGCTACACCTTC. It specifies CSARRQAEGYTF.

This clonotype has a handful of counts. The rearrangement links TRBV2 to TRBJ2-7; the D is unclear. Trimming cost V 4 bases and J 3 bases, with 10 bases left between them. This CDR3 is 13 amino acids long. Germline lookup yields CDR1 SNHLY and CDR2 FYNNEI. This CDR3 is CASSVMGGYEQYF. In DNA, the CDR3 is TGTGCCAGCAGTGTCATGGGCGGCTACGAGCAGTACTTC.

This sequence joins TRBV2 and TRBJ2-2; D is tentatively TRBD1 or TRBD2 (5 bases each). CDR3 length: 15 residues. Per germline, CDR1 SNHLY and CDR2 FYNNEI. V was clipped by 5 bases and J by 0 bases, with 10 bases between them. Written as DNA, the CDR3 is TGTGCCAGCAGTATCCAGGGAGCGAACACCGGGGAGCTGTTTTTT. Amino acid sequence: CASSIQGANTGELFF.

The table lists this clonotype with many counts. This chain connects TRBV5-1 to TRBJ2-5, with D perhaps TRBD2 (5 bases). Looked up from germline, CDR1 is SGHRS and CDR2 is YFSETQ. CDR3 length: 15 amino acids. V shed 0 bases and J shed 4 bases, with 13 bases lying between them. The CDR3: CASSLVGNEGETQYF. The CDR3 nucleotides are TGCGCCAGCAGCTTGGTAGGGAATGAGGGAGAGACCCAGTACTTC. The full variable domain, rest sourced from reference TRBV5-1 and TRBJ2-5, is KAGVTQTPRYLIKTRGQQVTLSCSPISGHRSVSWYQQTPGQGLQFLFEYFSETQRNKGNFPGRFSGRQFSNSRSEMNVSTLELGDSALYLCASSLVGNEGETQYFGPGTRLLVL.

Only a few counts were recorded for this clonotype. V is TRBV6-2 or TRBV6-3 and J is TRBJ2-2, with 8 positions matching TRBD1. The CDR3 covers 16 residues. Germline V gene data show CDR1 as MNHEY and CDR2 as SVGEGT. The trim removed 2 bases at V and 4 bases at J, leaving 6 bases unmatched. CDR3 DNA: TGTGCCAGCAGTTACGGGCAGGGGGCGTCCACCGGGGAGCTGTTTTTT. Translating it yields CASSYGQGASTGELFF.

The rearrangement links TRBV28 to TRBJ2-7; TRBD2 is a possible D gene (6 bases). The CDR3 length is 15 residues. Germline CDR1 is MDHEN and CDR2 is SYDVKM. The V and J ends lost 2 bases and 5 bases respectively, with 16 bases between them. The CDR3 sequence: CASSLRAGRINEQYF. The CDR3 coding sequence is TGTGCCAGCAGTTTAAGGGCGGGACGAATTAACGAGCAGTACTTC.

The rearrangement links TRBV5-1 to TRBJ2-1, with D possibly matching TRBD2 (6 bases). The CDR3 spans 16 residues. Germline V CDR1 and CDR2: SGHRS, YFSETQ. V lost 1 base and J 6 bases, leaving 17 bases between the germline ends. The CDR3 protein is CASSLNTGAIFNEQFF. Here the CDR3 DNA reads TGCGCCAGCAGCTTGAATACGGGAGCCATCTTCAATGAGCAGTTCTTC.

This clonotype came up many times. The chain couples TRBV20-1 to TRBJ1-1; D is possibly TRBD1 (6 bases). V gave up 2 bases and J gave up 5 bases, with 18 bases separating them. The CDR3 length is 15 residues. CDR1 and CDR2 (germline): DFQATT, SNEGSKA (reference sequence). The CDR3 loop is CSARSGGRKDTEAFF. Here the CDR3 DNA reads TGCAGTGCTAGATCGGGGGGCAGAAAAGATACTGAAGCTTTCTTT.

This chain connects TRBV20-1 to TRBJ2-7; 9 bases line up with TRBD2. The junction had 21 bases not matched to a gene; V was cut back by 6 bases and J by 0 bases. The CDR3 sequence is 19 residues long. Germline V gene sequence: CDR1 DFQATT, CDR2 SNEGSKA (reference sequence). CDR3 region: CSANRVWWREGSFSYEQYF. The CDR3 DNA sequence: TGCAGTGCAAACAGGGTATGGTGGCGGGAGGGCTCTTTCTCCTACGAGCAGTACTTC.

J is TRBJ1-4 and V is TRBV3-1; a weak D match, TRBD1 (6 bases). With 1 base removed from V and 7 bases from J, the gap between germline ends came to 10 bases. The CDR3 loop spans 14 amino acids. Germline assignment: CDR1 LGHDT and CDR2 YNNKEL (reference sequence). In DNA, the CDR3 is TGTGCCAGCAGCCAAGTGGGGGCCGGTGAAAAACTGTTTTTT. It is translated as CASSQVGAGEKLFF. Full variable domain (rest looked up from reference TRBV3-1 and TRBJ1-4): DTAVSQTPKYLVTQMGNDKSIKCEQNLGHDTMYWYKQDSKKFLKIMFSYNNKELIINETVPNRFSPKSPDKAHLNLHINSLELGDSAVYFCASSQVGAGEKLFFGSGTQLSVL.

This clonotype appeared a few times. The chain joins TRBV7-2 to TRBJ2-5; 7 bases are a match to TRBD1. Germline V lookup: CDR1 SGHTA, CDR2 FQGNSA. With 5 bases clipped from V and 3 bases from J, the junction kept 6 bases outside the gene matches. The CDR3 runs 14 residues. This chain's CDR3 is CASSHPGQKETQYF. The CDR3, as DNA: TGTGCCAGCAGCCACCCGGGACAGAAAGAGACCCAGTACTTC. The variable domain in full, completed from reference TRBV7-2 and TRBJ2-5, reads GAGVSQSPSNKVTEKGKDVELRCDPISGHTALYWYRQSLGQGLEFLIYFQGNSAPDKSGLPSDRFSAERTGGSVSTLTIQRTQQEDSAVYLCASSHPGQKETQYFGPGTRLLVL.

This clonotype has just a few counts. The J gene is TRBJ2-5, the V gene TRBV4-3, with D perhaps given as TRBD1 or TRBD2 (5 bases each). The germline V gene has CDR1 LGHNA and CDR2 YSLEER. V lost 1 base and J 4 bases, leaving 10 bases between the germline ends. This CDR3 comprises 14 residues. The CDR3: CASSQGGAGETQYF. Written as DNA, the CDR3 is TGCGCCAGCAGCCAAGGTGGGGCGGGAGAGACCCAGTACTTC.

The V and J genes are TRBV29-1 and TRBJ2-5; 7 nucleotides align to TRBD1. This CDR3 has 11 amino acids. V lost 7 bases and J lost 5; bases outside the gene matches: 4. The V gene's germline CDR1 is SQVTM and CDR2 ANQGSEA. The CDR3 DNA follows: TGCAGCGCGGGACAGCCGGAGACCCAGTACTTC. Encoded protein: CSAGQPETQYF.

This clonotype was counted ten times or more. V usage is TRBV7-8 and J usage is TRBJ2-1; 14 bases line up with TRBD2. Germline CDR1 and CDR2: SGHVS and FQNEAQ. The V and J ends lost 5 bases and 8 bases, in that order; junction bases with no gene match: 8. CDR3 length equals 16 residues. In nucleotides, the CDR3 is TGTGCCAGCAGCAAGGGACTAGCGGGAGTAGGAGATGAGCAGTTCTTC. Encoded protein: CASSKGLAGVGDEQFF.

The chain combines TRBV4-1 with TRBJ2-5, with TRBD2 as a possible D gene (7 bases). The germline CDR1 and CDR2 sequences are MGHRA and YSYEKL. Trimming removed 3 bases from V and 5 bases from J, with 16 bases in between. There are 15 residues in the CDR3. The CDR3 DNA reads as TGCGCCAGCAGCCAGGGAGCCGGGGGGCATGAGACCCAGTACTTC. Its translation is CASSQGAGGHETQYF.

The V gene is TRBV2, the J gene TRBJ1-1; D is unresolved. Germline V gene sequence: CDR1 SNHLY, CDR2 FYNNEI. There are 13 residues in the CDR3. V lost 3 bases to trimming and J lost 2 bases, with 7 bases between them. DNA for the CDR3: TGTGCCAGCAGTGATAACAGAAACACTGAAGCTTTCTTT. It specifies CASSDNRNTEAFF.